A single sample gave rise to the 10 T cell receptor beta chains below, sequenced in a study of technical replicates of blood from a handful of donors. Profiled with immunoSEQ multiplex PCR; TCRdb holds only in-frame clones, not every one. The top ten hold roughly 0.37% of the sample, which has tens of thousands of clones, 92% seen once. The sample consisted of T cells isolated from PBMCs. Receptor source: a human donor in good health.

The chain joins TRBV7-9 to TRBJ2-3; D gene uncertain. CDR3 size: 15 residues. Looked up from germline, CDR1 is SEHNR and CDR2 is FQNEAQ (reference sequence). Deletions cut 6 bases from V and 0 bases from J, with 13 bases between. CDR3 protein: CASSFRSPSTDTQYF. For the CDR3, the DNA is TGTGCCAGCAGTTTCCGGAGCCCTAGCACAGATACGCAGTATTTT.

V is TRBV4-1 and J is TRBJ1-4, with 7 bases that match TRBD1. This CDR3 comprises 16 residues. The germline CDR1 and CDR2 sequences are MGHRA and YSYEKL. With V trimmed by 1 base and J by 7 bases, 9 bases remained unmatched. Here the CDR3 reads CASSQAETGYVEKLFF. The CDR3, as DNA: TGCGCCAGCAGCCAAGCAGAGACAGGGTACGTTGAAAAACTGTTTTTT.

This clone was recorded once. This chain's CDR3 is CASSYTGTVTYNEQFF. CDR3 nucleotides: TGTGCCAGTAGCTACACCGGGACAGTGACTTACAATGAGCAGTTCTTC. The rearrangement links TRBV19 to TRBJ2-1, with 7 bases lining up with TRBD1. V lost 6 bases to trimming and J lost 4 bases; unmatched junction nucleotides: 12. The CDR3 totals 16 residues. Germline V gene sequence: CDR1 LNHDA, CDR2 SQIVND (reference sequence).

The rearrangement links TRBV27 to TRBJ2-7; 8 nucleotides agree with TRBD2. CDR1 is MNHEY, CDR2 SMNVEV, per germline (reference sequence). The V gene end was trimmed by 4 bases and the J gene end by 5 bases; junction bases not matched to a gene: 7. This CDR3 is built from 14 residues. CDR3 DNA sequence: TGTGCCAGCAGTTGGGGCCGGGGGGGCGACGAGCAGTACTTC. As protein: CASSWGRGGDEQYF.

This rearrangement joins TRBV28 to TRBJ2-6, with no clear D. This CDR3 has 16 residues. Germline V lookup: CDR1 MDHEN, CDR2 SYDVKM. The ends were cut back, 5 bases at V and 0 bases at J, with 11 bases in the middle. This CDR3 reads CASSPIYSSGANVLTF. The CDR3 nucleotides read TGTGCCAGCAGTCCGATATACAGCTCTGGGGCCAACGTCCTGACTTTC.

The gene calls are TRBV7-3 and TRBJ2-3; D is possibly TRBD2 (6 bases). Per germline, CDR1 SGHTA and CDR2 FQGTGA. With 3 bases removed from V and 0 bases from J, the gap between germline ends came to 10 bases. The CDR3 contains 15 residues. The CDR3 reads CASSFGGSSTDTQYF. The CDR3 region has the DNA TGTGCCAGCAGCTTCGGGGGTTCAAGCACAGATACGCAGTATTTT.

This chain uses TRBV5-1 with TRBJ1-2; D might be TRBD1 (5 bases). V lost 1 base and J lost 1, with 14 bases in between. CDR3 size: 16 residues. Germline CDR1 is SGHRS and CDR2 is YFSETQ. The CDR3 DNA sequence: TGCGCCAGCAGCTTGTACTACGACAGTTTTAACTATGGCTACACCTTC. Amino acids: CASSLYYDSFNYGYTF. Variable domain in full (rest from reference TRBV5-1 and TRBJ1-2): KAGVTQTPRYLIKTRGQQVTLSCSPISGHRSVSWYQQTPGQGLQFLFEYFSETQRNKGNFPGRFSGRQFSNSRSEMNVSTLELGDSALYLCASSLYYDSFNYGYTFGSGTRLTVV.

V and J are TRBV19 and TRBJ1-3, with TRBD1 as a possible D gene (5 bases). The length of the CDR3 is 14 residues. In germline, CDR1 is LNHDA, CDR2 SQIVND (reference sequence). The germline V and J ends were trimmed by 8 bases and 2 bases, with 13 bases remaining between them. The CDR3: CASRRGSAGNTIYF. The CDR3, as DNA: TGTGCCAGTCGGAGGGGATCAGCTGGAAACACCATATATTTT.

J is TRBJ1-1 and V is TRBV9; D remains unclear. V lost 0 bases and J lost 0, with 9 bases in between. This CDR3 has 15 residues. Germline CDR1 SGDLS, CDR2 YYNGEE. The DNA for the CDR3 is TGTGCCAGCAGCGTAGGGGTGAGGATGAACACTGAAGCTTTCTTT. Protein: CASSVGVRMNTEAFF.

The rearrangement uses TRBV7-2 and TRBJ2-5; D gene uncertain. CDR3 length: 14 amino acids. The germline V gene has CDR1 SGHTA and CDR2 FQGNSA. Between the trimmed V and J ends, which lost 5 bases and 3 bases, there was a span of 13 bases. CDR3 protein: CASSPSVRKETQYF. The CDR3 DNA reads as TGTGCCAGCAGCCCCTCGGTACGCAAAGAGACCCAGTACTTC.